This T cell receptor beta chain stems from a study of shared clonotypes between healthy human individuals. The naive CD8 fraction comprised CD45RO-negative cells positively selected for CCR7 and excluded terminally differentiated effector memory CD45RA+ cells. The study, taken as a whole, reports: The study found roughly 5% of naive CD4 clonotypes shared across a few donors. Enrolling few donors narrowed the genetic and exposure-history diversity that was represented.

This clone was counted a single time. The antigen remains undetermined. Genomic DNA (from each subset) was split evenly across several immunoSEQ plates. Assay: immunoSEQ multiplex PCR; the TCRdb copy retains only in-frame clones and omits some. Of about 2 million clones listed, about 94% are singletons. V trimming: 0 bases; J trimming: 8 bases; junction bases outside the gene matches: 4. Germline CDR1 reads LNHDA; CDR2 reads SQIVND (reference sequence). This CDR3 spans 15 amino acids. The sequencing input was naive CD8+ T cells sorted from blood. The receptor was derived from a man younger than 30 in good health. V and J are TRBV19 and TRBJ2-1, with TRBD2 matching 10 bases. The CDR3 region is CASSIEAGGPDEQFF. In DNA form, the CDR3 reads TGTGCCAGTAGTATAGAAGCGGGAGGGCCGGATGAGCAGTTCTTC.